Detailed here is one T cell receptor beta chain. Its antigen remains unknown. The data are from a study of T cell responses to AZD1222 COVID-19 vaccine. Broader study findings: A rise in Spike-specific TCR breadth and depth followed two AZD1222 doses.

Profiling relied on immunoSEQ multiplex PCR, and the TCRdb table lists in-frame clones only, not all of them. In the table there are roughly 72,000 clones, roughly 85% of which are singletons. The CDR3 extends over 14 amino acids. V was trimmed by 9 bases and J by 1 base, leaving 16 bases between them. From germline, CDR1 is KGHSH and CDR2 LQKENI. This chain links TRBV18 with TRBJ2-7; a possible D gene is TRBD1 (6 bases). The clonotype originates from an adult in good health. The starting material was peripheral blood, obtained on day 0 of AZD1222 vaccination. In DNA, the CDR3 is TGTGCCAGTACACCGACAGGTCCATCCTACGAGCAGTACTTC. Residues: CASTPTGPSYEQYF. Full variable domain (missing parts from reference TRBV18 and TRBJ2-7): NAGVMQNPRHLVRRRGQEARLRCSPMKGHSHVYWYRQLPEEGLKFMVYLQKENIIDESGMPKERFSAEFPKEGPSILRIQQVVRGDSAAYFCASTPTGPSYEQYFGPGTRLTVT.